The rows below give T cell receptor beta chains drawn from one sample of a study of T cell responses to AZD1222 COVID-19 vaccine. Profiled with immunoSEQ multiplex PCR; TCRdb holds only in-frame clones, not every one. The table lists 130,000 to 150,000 clones, 75% to 95% of them singletons. Sequenced here: peripheral blood, sampled on day 0 of MenACWY control vaccination. The receptors come from an adult in good health. Each CDR3 is given with its conserved first and last residue. A D gene is named only where the DNA matches it firmly. Only some rows state a clone size, as once, few, many or a class for expanded clones.

>-|TRBV6-5|-|TRBJ1-6|15
CASLPIGPYNSPLHF
TGTGCCAGCTTACCAATCGGTCCTTATAATTCACCCCTCCACTTT
>-|TRBV6-5|-|TRBJ1-4|14
CASSRGVTNEKLFF
TGTGCCAGCAGTAGGGGGGTGACTAATGAAAAACTGTTTTTT
>-|TRBV12-1|-|TRBJ1-3|18
CASSYTNRGIMTGNTIYF
TGTGCCAGCAGCTACACCAACAGGGGGATCATGACTGGAAACACCATATATTTT
>-|TRBV12-3/TRBV12-4|TRBD1|TRBJ2-2|12
CASRTGAGELFF
TGTGCCAGCAGGACAGGGGCCGGGGAGCTGTTTTTT
>-|TRBV14|TRBD1|TRBJ1-1|18
CASSIKRAGDRMNTEAFF
TGTGCCAGCAGCATAAAAAGGGCAGGGGACAGAATGAACACTGAAGCTTTCTTT
>-|TRBV28|TRBD2|TRBJ2-5|16
CASSHRLAGDQETQYF
TGTGCCAGCAGCCACAGACTAGCGGGAGATCAAGAGACCCAGTACTTC
>-|TRBV4-1|-|TRBJ1-5|12
CASSQLNQPQHF
TGCGCCAGCAGCCAGCTCAATCAGCCCCAGCATTTT
>-|TRBV19|-|TRBJ1-5|15
CASSALDLGNQPQHF
TGTGCCAGTAGTGCCCTCGACTTGGGCAATCAGCCCCAGCATTTT
>-|TRBV3-1/TRBV3-2|-|TRBJ1-1|16
CASSQRVTGRSTEAFF
TGTGCCAGCAGCCAAAGGGTAACAGGGAGGAGCACTGAAGCTTTCTTT
>-|TRBV29-1|-|TRBJ1-2|12
CSFDRNEGGYTF
TGCAGCTTTGACAGGAACGAGGGTGGCTACACCTTC
>-|TRBV7-2|TRBD1|TRBJ2-7|14
CASSSRTGVYEQYF
TGTGCCAGCAGCTCCCGGACAGGGGTGTACGAGCAGTACTTC
>-|TRBV10-3|TRBD1|TRBJ1-2|12
CASQGGNYGYTF
TGTGCCTCCCAGGGGGGTAACTATGGTTACACCTTC
>-|TRBV7-6|-|TRBJ2-6|15
CASSLGGAGANVLTF
TGTGCCAGCAGCTTAGGCGGGGCTGGGGCCAACGTCCTGACTTTC
>once|TRBV29-1|TRBD1|TRBJ2-1|16
CSVEIGQGASYNEQFF
TGCAGCGTTGAAATCGGGCAGGGGGCCTCCTACAATGAGCAGTTCTTC
>-|TRBV12-5|TRBD1|TRBJ2-2|15
CASGLGQTGPGELFF
TGTGCTAGTGGTTTGGGCCAGACAGGGCCCGGGGAGCTGTTTTTT
>-|TRBV20-1|-|TRBJ1-1|11
CSAKGNTEAFF
TGCAGTGCTAAGGGGAACACTGAAGCTTTCTTT
>-|TRBV6-5|-|TRBJ1-2|13
CASRRGPDYGYTF
TGTGCCAGCAGGAGGGGTCCAGACTATGGCTACACCTTC
>-|TRBV5-4|-|TRBJ2-7|14
CASSPRVSPYEQYF
TGTGCCAGCAGCCCCCGGGTTTCTCCCTACGAGCAGTACTTC
>-|TRBV6-5|-|TRBJ2-7|11
CASSYAREQYF
TGTGCCAGCAGTTATGCTCGGGAGCAGTACTTC
>-|TRBV14|-|TRBJ1-1|13
CASSQVPGSEAFF
TGTGCCAGCAGCCAAGTACCGGGGTCTGAAGCTTTCTTT
>-|TRBV3-1/TRBV3-2|-|TRBJ2-1|14
CASKSMDIGNEQFF
TGTGCCAGCAAAAGCATGGACATCGGGAATGAGCAGTTCTTC
>once|TRBV11-1|-|TRBJ1-6|14
CASSSLEASSPLHF
TGTGCCAGCAGCTCACTGGAGGCCAGTTCACCCCTCCACTTT
>-|TRBV7-2|-|TRBJ1-3|15
CASSVPRDAGNTIYF
TGTGCCAGCAGCGTCCCCCGGGACGCTGGAAACACCATATATTTT
>-|TRBV7-6|-|TRBJ2-3|15
CASSSLDGVSDTQYF
TGTGCCAGCAGCTCTCTCGATGGAGTATCAGATACGCAGTATTTT
>-|TRBV29-1|TRBD1|TRBJ2-2|14
CSAMDRTNTGELFF
TGCAGCGCTATGGACAGGACGAACACCGGGGAGCTGTTTTTT
>-|TRBV4-2|-|TRBJ2-7|15
CASSHAGEQSYEQYF
TGTGCCAGCAGCCATGCCGGGGAGCAGTCCTACGAGCAGTACTTC
>-|TRBV29-1|-|TRBJ1-1|9
CSVGPEAFF
TGCAGCGTTGGCCCAGAAGCTTTCTTT
>-|TRBV3-1/TRBV3-2|-|TRBJ1-1|14
CASSQGTENLGAFF
TGTGCCAGCAGCCAAGGGACAGAAAACCTCGGGGCTTTCTTT
>once|TRBV3-1/TRBV3-2|-|TRBJ2-7|14
CASSPSGLHYEQYF
TGTGCCAGCAGCCCGTCGGGATTACACTACGAGCAGTACTTC
>-|TRBV6-2/TRBV6-3|-|TRBJ2-7|12
CASSFGTYEQYF
TGTGCCAGCAGTTTCGGGACCTACGAGCAGTACTTC